One and the same sample provided the 10 T cell receptor beta chains below, sequenced in a study of T cell responses to AZD1222 COVID-19 vaccine. The method was immunoSEQ multiplex PCR; TCRdb's version includes in-frame clones alone and lacks a portion of them. The table has roughly 140,000 clones, roughly nine tenths seen once. Source: peripheral blood, taken 28 days after the second AZD1222 dose. The receptors come from an adult who received the AZD1222 COVID-19 vaccine.

The rearrangement uses TRBV28 and TRBJ2-7; 7 bases map to TRBD1. V lost 6 bases and J lost 3; bases outside the gene matches: 8. Germline V CDR1 and CDR2: MDHEN, SYDVKM. There are 14 residues in the CDR3. DNA for the CDR3: TGTGCCAGCAGGGGCCCGGGACAGCTCTACGAGCAGTACTTC. Translated: CASRGPGQLYEQYF.

This clone was observed once. This chain connects TRBV28 to TRBJ1-2; tentative D call: TRBD1 (5 bases). Per the germline V gene, CDR1 is MDHEN and CDR2 is SYDVKM. V was cut by 7 bases and J by 5 bases, with 14 bases left in between. The CDR3 consists of 13 residues. CDR3 sequence: CASTIAGGYGYTF. CDR3 coding DNA: TGTGCCAGCACCATAGCCGGGGGTTATGGCTACACCTTC.

The V gene is TRBV24-1, the J gene TRBJ2-5; 10 bases match TRBD1. The V segment lost 2 bases and the J segment 11 bases; nucleotides outside the gene matches: 4. The germline V gene encodes CDR1 KGHDR and CDR2 SFDVKD. The CDR3 extends over 13 amino acids. The CDR3 is CATSDWDRGRQYF. In nucleotides, the CDR3 is TGTGCCACCAGTGATTGGGACAGGGGTAGACAGTACTTC.

V and J are TRBV5-1 and TRBJ2-7; the D call may be TRBD1 or TRBD2 (5 bases each). Trimming removed 2 bases from V and 3 bases from J, with 15 bases in between. CDR3 length equals 15 residues. CDR1 and CDR2 (germline): SGHRS, YFSETQ. CDR3 residues: CASSFLGDLNYEQYF. The CDR3 DNA is TGCGCCAGCAGCTTCTTGGGGGACCTAAACTACGAGCAGTACTTC.

The chain is built from TRBV7-3 and TRBJ2-1; the match to TRBD2 covers 7 bases. Germline V CDR1 and CDR2: SGHTA, FQGTGA. V was pared by 5 bases and J by 6 bases, with 4 bases of the junction left unmatched. This CDR3 spans 13 amino acids. CDR3 bases: TGTGCCAGCAGCCCAACTAGCGCCAATGAGCAGTTCTTC. Translating it yields CASSPTSANEQFF.

The V call is TRBV7-2, the J call TRBJ2-7; D is ambiguous. Germline V CDR1 and CDR2: SGHTA, FQGNSA. The CDR3 totals 14 residues. The germline V and J ends were trimmed by 2 bases and 0 bases, with 8 bases remaining between them. The CDR3 spells CASSLTPTSYEQYF. The DNA for the CDR3 is TGTGCCAGCAGCTTAACGCCTACCTCCTACGAGCAGTACTTC.

This chain's CDR3 is CASSFGQGDTGELFF. The CDR3 DNA is TGCGCCAGCAGCTTTGGACAGGGGGACACCGGGGAGCTGTTTTTT. This chain uses TRBV5-1 with TRBJ2-2, with 10 bases matching TRBD1. Losses at the gene ends were 2 bases for V and 3 bases for J; bases not matched to a gene: 1. Germline V gene sequence: CDR1 SGHRS, CDR2 YFSETQ. This CDR3 spans 15 amino acids.

The rearrangement links TRBV12-3 or TRBV12-4 to TRBJ1-3; D gene unclear. V shed 3 bases and J shed 4 bases, with 7 bases lying between them. The CDR3 covers 13 residues. The CDR3, as DNA: TGTGCCAGCAGTTTGGTACGGGGAAACACCATATATTTT. Residues: CASSLVRGNTIYF.

The CDR3 protein is CASSTTRGGKAFF. Written as DNA, the CDR3 is TGTGCCAGCAGTACCACAAGGGGAGGGAAAGCTTTCTTT. The V gene is TRBV12-3 or TRBV12-4, the J gene TRBJ1-1, with a weak D call TRBD1 (5 bases). The CDR3 has 13 residues. Trimming pared 5 bases from V and 9 bases from J, leaving 16 bases between.

This chain's CDR3 is CASSLFLAGGRDTQYF. For the CDR3, the DNA is TGCGCCAGCAGCCTCTTCTTAGCGGGAGGAAGAGATACGCAGTATTTT. The chain is built from TRBV5-1 and TRBJ2-3; 10 bases map to TRBD2. Unmatched junction bases numbered 10, after V lost 4 bases and J lost 5 bases. Germline CDR1 and CDR2: SGHRS and YFSETQ. The CDR3 is 16 residues long.